This entry is about one T cell receptor beta chain. This CDR3 has 12 amino acids. Germline V gene sequence: CDR1 SGHTA, CDR2 FQGNSA. J lost 12 bases, V lost 4 bases, and 6 bases had no gene match. These data are taken from a study of shared clonotypes between healthy human individuals. Produced via immunoSEQ multiplex PCR; TCRdb's table is partial and in-frame only. Of 190,000 or so clones in the sample, approximately 61% were seen once. This rearrangement joins TRBV7-2 to TRBJ2-1; 7 bases are a match to TRBD2. The sample comprised memory CD4+ T cells sorted from blood. The subset denotes: CD45RA-negative fraction. This receptor was taken from a man between 25 and 39 years old in good health. The CDR3 coding sequence is TGTGCCAGCAGCTCCCGGGGGGATTGGCAGTTCTTC. This encodes CASSSRGDWQFF.